A single sample gave rise to the 29 T cell receptor beta chains below, sequenced in a study of identical twins. TCRdb passed the 5' RACE reads through MiXCR, listing each CDR3 protein once. The repertoire holds 350,000 to 600,000 distinct CDR3 sequences, with 13% to 15% as singletons. These data were also reused for a study on yellow fever vaccine responses in identical twins.

Sequencing was done on a sample of CD4+ T cells sorted from blood. Receptor source: a woman under 30 in good health.

This chain links TRBV20-1 with TRBJ2-1; D might be TRBD1 (5 bases). Germline lookup yields CDR1 DFQATT and CDR2 SNEGSKA (reference sequence). The CDR3 has 13 amino acids. Trimming stripped 2 bases from V and 8 bases from J, with 13 bases between. The CDR3, as DNA: TGCAGTGCTAGATCATCGACCAGGGATGAGCAGTTCTTC. Translating it yields CSARSSTRDEQFF.

This clonotype was counted only a few times. This chain joins TRBV14 and TRBJ2-2; TRBD1 might be the D (5 bases). This CDR3 contains 16 residues. In germline, CDR1 is SGHDN, CDR2 FVKESK. Trimming took off 4 bases at V and 0 bases at J, with 12 bases between the two ends. The CDR3 loop is CASSPRTPANTGELFF. In DNA, the CDR3 is TGTGCCAGCAGCCCGCGGACACCCGCGAACACCGGGGAGCTGTTTTTT.

This clonotype has a count of ten or more. The chain combines TRBV10-3 with TRBJ2-3; 12 bases match TRBD2. The V segment lost 0 bases and the J segment 4 bases; nucleotides outside the gene matches: 14. The CDR3 sequence is 20 residues long. Germline CDR1 reads ENHRY; CDR2 reads SYGVKD. The CDR3 region has the DNA TGTGCCATCAGTGAGTCGAGACAGGGGCCTAGCGGGGGGGCCCCAGATACGCAGTATTTT. It encodes CAISESRQGPSGGAPDTQYF.

This clonotype was seen only a few times. The chain is built from TRBV9 and TRBJ2-1, with D possibly matching TRBD1 (5 bases). Trimming took 0 bases from V and 7 from J, leaving 17 bases between them. The CDR3 sequence is 16 residues long. Per germline, CDR1 SGDLS and CDR2 YYNGEE. The CDR3 DNA follows: TGTGCCAGCAGCGTAGGGAAGGGGAAGGGTTATAATGAGCAGTTCTTC. It specifies CASSVGKGKGYNEQFF. Based on the CDR3 plus reference TRBV9 and TRBJ2-1, the full variable domain is DSGVTQTPKHLITATGQRVTLRCSPRSGDLSVYWYQQSLDQGLQFLIQYYNGEERAKGNILERFSAQQFPDLHSELNLSSLELGDSALYFCASSVGKGKGYNEQFFGPGTRLTVL.

This clonotype was seen a handful of times. The chain joins TRBV10-3 to TRBJ2-2; D is unclear. Trimming shortened V by 5 bases and J by 10 bases, and 14 bases separated the two germline ends. Germline CDR1 is ENHRY and CDR2 is SYGVKD. The CDR3 has 13 residues. The CDR3 DNA sequence: TGTGCCATCAGTAAGGACGGCCGGTTGGAGCTGTTTTTT. Translating it yields CAISKDGRLELFF.

This clonotype came up many times. The chain has TRBV4-3 and TRBJ2-1; 7 bases align to TRBD1. With 3 bases clipped from V and 9 bases from J, the junction kept 2 bases outside the gene matches. The CDR3 contains 12 residues. Looked up from germline, CDR1 is LGHNA and CDR2 is YSLEER. The CDR3 loop is CASSQTGFEQFF. In DNA, the CDR3 is TGCGCCAGCAGCCAGACAGGGTTTGAGCAGTTCTTC.

This clonotype has a handful of counts. This chain uses TRBV6-4 with TRBJ2-3; perhaps TRBD2 as D (5 bases). Trimming took 4 bases from V and 2 from J, leaving 16 bases between them. Germline CDR1 and CDR2: MRHNA and SNTAGT. The length of the CDR3 is 16 residues. The chain's CDR3 is CASSAPPKGATDTQYF. The CDR3 DNA reads TGTGCCAGCAGTGCCCCCCCAAAGGGAGCCACAGATACGCAGTATTTT.

The table lists this clonotype with a few counts. This chain connects TRBV6-6 to TRBJ2-7; D call uncertain. Trimming left V 2 bases short and J 3 bases short, with 8 bases between. Germline loops: CDR1 MNHNY, CDR2 SVGAGI (reference sequence). This CDR3 spans 13 amino acids. CDR3: CASSYPDNYEQYF. The CDR3 region has the DNA TGTGCCAGCAGTTACCCAGACAACTACGAGCAGTACTTC.

The table lists this clonotype with a few counts. The chain carries TRBV29-1 and TRBJ2-7; D gene ambiguous. Germline lookup yields CDR1 SQVTM and CDR2 ANQGSEA. This CDR3 spans 13 amino acids. V was clipped by 2 bases and J by 4 bases, with 12 bases between them. This CDR3 is CSVESDVGYEQYF. The CDR3 region has the DNA TGCAGCGTTGAATCGGATGTAGGTTACGAGCAGTACTTC.

V is TRBV9 and J is TRBJ2-7, with TRBD2 matching over 7 bases. Trimming took 2 bases from V and 6 from J; bases not matched to a gene: 8. This CDR3 is built from 14 residues. Germline V gene lookup returns CDR1 SGDLS and CDR2 YYNGEE. CDR3 residues: CASSVSGTPGEQYF. The CDR3 nucleotides are TGTGCCAGCAGCGTGAGCGGGACCCCCGGCGAGCAGTACTTC. The full variable domain, in which reference TRBV9 and TRBJ2-7 provide the parts outside the CDR3, is DSGVTQTPKHLITATGQRVTLRCSPRSGDLSVYWYQQSLDQGLQFLIQYYNGEERAKGNILERFSAQQFPDLHSELNLSSLELGDSALYFCASSVSGTPGEQYFGPGTRLTVT.

In this sample, this clonotype turned up a few times. Written as DNA, the CDR3 is TGTGCCAGCAGCTTACGTGGGGAAAATGGCTACACCTTC. This encodes CASSLRGENGYTF. The chain has TRBV7-9 and TRBJ1-2; D unclear. This CDR3 contains 13 residues. The V and J ends lost 2 bases and 6 bases respectively, with 10 bases between them. Germline lookup yields CDR1 SEHNR and CDR2 FQNEAQ (reference sequence).

In this sample, this clonotype turned up a few times. The rearrangement links TRBV7-9 to TRBJ1-1, with D uncertain. Germline CDR1 and CDR2: SEHNR and FQNEAQ (reference sequence). Trimming took 2 bases from V and 0 from J, leaving 10 bases between them. The CDR3 is made up of 15 amino acids. The DNA of the CDR3 is TGTGCCAGCAGCTTATATTTGGGCCTGAACACTGAAGCTTTCTTT. Its translation: CASSLYLGLNTEAFF.

This clonotype occurred a few times. CDR3: CSAREGAGANVLTF. CDR3 sequence (DNA): TGCAGTGCTAGAGAGGGGGCTGGGGCCAACGTCCTGACTTTC. The chain has TRBV20-1 and TRBJ2-6; D might be TRBD1 or TRBD2, each matching 5 bases. V gave up 0 bases and J gave up 2 bases, with 5 bases separating them. The germline V gene has CDR1 DFQATT and CDR2 SNEGSKA (reference sequence). CDR3 size: 14 residues.

In its sample, this clonotype was seen a few times. The V call is TRBV7-9, the J call TRBJ2-5, with TRBD2 identical over 10 bases. There are 15 residues in the CDR3. Trimming took 5 bases from V and 1 from J; bases not matched to a gene: 4. Looked up from germline, CDR1 is SEHNR and CDR2 is FQNEAQ (reference sequence). Written as DNA, the CDR3 is TGTGCCAGCAGCCCACTAGCGGGATCCCAAGAGACCCAGTACTTC. This gives the protein CASSPLAGSQETQYF.

The gene calls are TRBV5-1 and TRBJ2-3; tentatively, D is TRBD1 or TRBD2 (5 bases each). Deletions cut 0 bases from V and 7 bases from J, with 9 bases between. Germline lookup yields CDR1 SGHRS and CDR2 YFSETQ. The CDR3 spans 13 residues. As DNA, the CDR3 is TGCGCCAGCAGCTTGGCAGAGGGACATACGCAGTATTTT. It specifies CASSLAEGHTQYF.

The sample holds a few counts of this clonotype. This chain joins TRBV13 and TRBJ2-5; no definite D call. The CDR3 is made up of 13 amino acids. Germline V gives CDR1 PRHDT, CDR2 FYEKMQ (reference sequence). V lost 2 bases, J lost 5 bases, and 9 bases lay in between. The CDR3 region has the DNA TGTGCCAGCAGCTTATTATACCGGGAGACCCAGTACTTC. Translated, it gives CASSLLYRETQYF.

This clonotype has a handful of counts. The V and J genes are TRBV5-1 and TRBJ2-5, with 9 bases fitting TRBD2. The length of the CDR3 is 14 residues. V shed 7 bases and J 5 bases; nucleotides not matched to a gene: 9. Germline assignment: CDR1 SGHRS and CDR2 YFSETQ. The CDR3 loop reads CASSDSGSAETQYF. In DNA, the CDR3 is TGCGCCAGCTCCGATAGCGGGAGCGCGGAGACCCAGTACTTC. Combining the CDR3 with reference TRBV5-1 and TRBJ2-5 gives the whole variable domain KAGVTQTPRYLIKTRGQQVTLSCSPISGHRSVSWYQQTPGQGLQFLFEYFSETQRNKGNFPGRFSGRQFSNSRSEMNVSTLELGDSALYLCASSDSGSAETQYFGPGTRLLVL.

The V and J genes are TRBV18 and TRBJ1-6, with D uncertain. CDR1 and CDR2 (germline): KGHSH, LQKENI. This CDR3 has 16 residues. V dropped 3 bases and J dropped 0 bases, with 9 bases sitting between them. CDR3 loop: CASSPLESSYNSPLHF. CDR3 sequence (DNA): TGTGCCAGCTCACCGTTAGAGAGCTCCTATAATTCACCCCTCCACTTT.

This clonotype occurred a few times. V is TRBV3-1 and J is TRBJ2-4; 7 bases align to TRBD2. CDR3 length: 14 residues. CDR1 and CDR2 (germline): LGHDT, YNNKEL (reference sequence). V lost 4 bases, J lost 9 bases, and 9 bases stayed unmatched. CDR3 in DNA: TGTGCCAGCAGCCGAATGACTAGCAGGGCCATTCAGTACTTC. Residues: CASSRMTSRAIQYF.

The chain employs TRBV5-6 and TRBJ1-4; 11 nucleotides line up with TRBD1. The CDR3 extends over 15 amino acids. From germline, CDR1 is SGHDT and CDR2 YYEEEE. The V segment lost 3 bases and the J segment 6 bases; nucleotides outside the gene matches: 4. In nucleotides, the CDR3 is TGTGCCAGCAGCTGGGACAGGGGGGGAGATGAAAAACTGTTTTTT. Translated, it gives CASSWDRGGDEKLFF.

This clonotype was counted only a few times. The V call is TRBV6-6, the J call TRBJ1-6, with a tentative D call TRBD1 (5 bases). Germline CDR1 reads MNHNY; CDR2 reads SVGAGI (reference sequence). The length of the CDR3 is 12 residues. Deletions cut 3 bases from V and 14 bases from J, with 11 bases between. CDR3 in DNA: TGTGCCAGCAGTTATGAGGGACCATCCCTCCACTTT. Amino acid sequence: CASSYEGPSLHF.

This clonotype showed up many times. The genes are TRBV12-3 or TRBV12-4 and TRBJ2-7; 9 nucleotides match TRBD2. The V gene end was trimmed by 4 bases and the J gene end by 2 bases; junction bases not matched to a gene: 6. The CDR3 consists of 15 residues. Here the CDR3 DNA reads TGTGCCAGCAGTTCCCAGCGGGAGGCTACCTACGAGCAGTACTTC. Protein sequence: CASSSQREATYEQYF.

This clonotype was detected many times. The chain has TRBV20-1 and TRBJ2-4; the D is unclear. V lost 3 bases and J 2 bases, leaving 8 bases between the germline ends. This CDR3 region has 13 residues. From germline, CDR1 is DFQATT and CDR2 SNEGSKA (reference sequence). Here the CDR3 DNA reads TGCAGTGCTAGGGCGTGGTCCAAAAACATTCAGTACTTC. Translation gives CSARAWSKNIQYF.

The rearrangement joins TRBV7-6 to TRBJ2-2; 9 nucleotides line up with TRBD2. The CDR3 runs 15 residues. V gave up 0 bases and J gave up 4 bases; unmatched junction bases: 0. Germline CDR1 and CDR2: SGHVS and FNYEAQ. CDR3 region: CASSLALAGTGELFF. CDR3 coding DNA: TGTGCCAGCAGCTTAGCACTAGCGGGCACCGGGGAGCTGTTTTTT.

The chain has TRBV5-1 and TRBJ2-5; 10 bases align to TRBD2. With 2 bases clipped from V and 9 bases from J, the junction kept 10 bases outside the gene matches. Germline V lookup: CDR1 SGHRS, CDR2 YFSETQ. The CDR3 runs 15 residues. CDR3 coding DNA: TGCGCCAGCAGCTTTAGCGGGGGGCCCCCAGCGGCCCAGTACTTC. This sequence encodes CASSFSGGPPAAQYF.

The sample holds one count of this clonotype. J is TRBJ2-5 and V is TRBV7-2, with no clear D. Germline loops: CDR1 SGHTA, CDR2 FQGNSA. Trimming stripped 2 bases from V and 6 bases from J, with 10 bases between. The CDR3 runs to 13 residues. The DNA of the CDR3 is TGTGCCAGCAGCTTATGGCCAACCAAGACCCAGTACTTC. It translates to CASSLWPTKTQYF.

This clonotype was counted between two and nine times. This chain uses TRBV3-1 with TRBJ1-1; D unresolved. CDR1 and CDR2 (germline): LGHDT, YNNKEL (reference sequence). The CDR3 spans 14 residues. V dropped 0 bases and J dropped 6 bases, with 11 bases sitting between them. The CDR3 sequence is CASSQDSWGAEAFF. As DNA, the CDR3 is TGTGCCAGCAGCCAAGATTCCTGGGGAGCTGAAGCTTTCTTT.

This clonotype was observed a handful of times. CDR3 amino acids: CASSPPVPNIQYF. As DNA, the CDR3 is TGTGCCAGCTCACCACCGGTCCCAAACATTCAGTACTTC. The V and J genes are TRBV18 and TRBJ2-4, with D unclear. The germline V gene encodes CDR1 KGHSH and CDR2 LQKENI. The CDR3 extends over 13 amino acids. The germline V and J ends were trimmed by 0 bases and 6 bases, with 6 bases remaining between them.

This clonotype has a handful of counts. J is TRBJ2-2 and V is TRBV5-1; D is possibly TRBD1 or TRBD2 (6 bases each). Germline V gene data show CDR1 as SGHRS and CDR2 as YFSETQ. With 0 bases removed from V and 2 bases from J, the gap between germline ends came to 11 bases. The CDR3 is made up of 16 amino acids. The CDR3 sequence is CASSLEGGPNTGELFF. DNA for the CDR3: TGCGCCAGCAGCTTGGAAGGGGGGCCCAACACCGGGGAGCTGTTTTTT.